The source of this TCR beta chain is a study of shared clonotypes between healthy human individuals. The V gene lost 6 bases and the J gene lost 0 bases, with 5 bases spanning the gap. Looked up from germline, CDR1 is MNHNY and CDR2 is SVGAGI (reference sequence). The length of the CDR3 is 13 residues. The test was conducted at deep level. The repertoire was sequenced with immunoSEQ multiplex PCR; TCRdb's copy has only in-frame clones and lacks some. The table has millions of clones, around 94% seen once; the top ten hold under 0.15%. The sample taken for sequencing was naive CD4+ T cells sorted from blood. Specified subset: CD45RA+ positively selected. The V and J genes are TRBV6-6 and TRBJ2-2; D call uncertain. The clonotype originates from a man between 18 and 35 years old in good health. CDR3 coding DNA: TGTGCCAGCAGCTTTGCGAACACCGGGGAGCTGTTTTTT. Amino acids: CASSFANTGELFF.